Described below is a single T cell receptor (beta chain) sequence and its context. What it recognizes is unknown. This record comes from a study of blood T cell dynamics during melanoma immunotherapy. The overall study: First-line therapy was either pembrolizumab or nivolumab with ipilimumab for metastatic melanoma.

TCRdb's table, derived via immunoSEQ multiplex PCR, lists solely in-frame clones and lacks some. The data hold roughly 4,200 clones, with about 85% observed a single time. Time point noted: pre-treatment baseline. Prior systemic cancer therapy, immunosuppressant use and other active malignancies excluded patients. Study results and caveats: It remained unknown if the driving T cell clones were melanoma-specific.

Trimming cost V 8 bases and J 4 bases, with 20 bases left between them. The length of the CDR3 is 15 residues. Germline lookup yields CDR1 SEHNR and CDR2 FQNEAQ (reference sequence). The chain couples TRBV7-9 to TRBJ1-2, with a tentative D call TRBD1 (6 bases). This clonotype was sampled from a human donor with melanoma. This sample comprised blood, obtained from a patient treated with checkpoint blockade. The CDR3 here is CASDIPVTGRYGYTF. The CDR3 region has the DNA TGTGCCAGCGACATACCCGTGACAGGCCGCTATGGCTACACCTTC.